The 17 T cell receptor beta chains given below trace back to one sample, sequenced in a study of blood T cell repertoires in COVID-19. The table came from immunoSEQ multiplex PCR; TCRdb's copy has only in-frame clones and leaves some out. The data hold fewer than 350,000 clones, with about 91% observed a single time. Sequencing input: PBMCs or T cells enriched from blood (not recorded which). The receptors come from a woman in her thirties or forties who had recovered from COVID-19.

This chain uses TRBV19 with TRBJ2-1; 10 bases are shared with TRBD2. CDR1 is LNHDA and CDR2 is SQIVND in the germline V gene (reference sequence). This CDR3 comprises 14 residues. After removal of 7 bases from V and 5 bases from J, the junction contained 5 bases not matched to a gene. The chain's CDR3 is CASNRLAGDNEQFF. For the CDR3, the DNA is TGTGCCAGTAACAGGCTAGCGGGAGACAATGAGCAGTTCTTC.

The V and J genes are TRBV30 and TRBJ2-7; TRBD1 matches at 7 bases. The CDR3 totals 11 residues. Looked up from germline, CDR1 is GTSNPN and CDR2 is SVGIG (reference sequence). Germline trimming cut 5 bases from V and 12 bases from J; bases unmatched to any gene: 10. This CDR3 is CAWAGDSLMYF. The CDR3 region has the DNA TGTGCCTGGGCAGGGGACAGCCTTATGTACTTC.

The DNA of the CDR3 is TGTGCCAGCAGTTTATATGCGGGGGGCTCAATCCAAGAGACCCAGTACTTC. Translating it yields CASSLYAGGSIQETQYF. This rearrangement joins TRBV27 to TRBJ2-5; 8 nucleotides agree with TRBD2. V lost 1 base to trimming and J lost 1 base; unmatched junction nucleotides: 8. CDR1 is MNHEY and CDR2 is SMNVEV in the germline V gene (reference sequence). The CDR3 consists of 17 residues.

The chain couples TRBV27 to TRBJ2-7, with D possibly TRBD1 on 5 matching bases. The CDR3 sequence is 15 residues long. Looked up from germline, CDR1 is MNHEY and CDR2 is SMNVEV (reference sequence). V lost 2 bases and J lost 7, with 18 bases in between. In nucleotides, the CDR3 is TGTGCCAGCAGTTTAAGGGGTCGAGAACCGGGTGAGCAGTACTTC. It translates to CASSLRGREPGEQYF.

The chain has TRBV7-2 and TRBJ2-7; 11 nucleotides align to TRBD2. The germline CDR1 and CDR2 sequences are SGHTA and FQGNSA. The CDR3 contains 15 residues. With V trimmed by 6 bases and J by 3 bases, 7 bases remained unmatched. CDR3 in DNA: TGTGCCAGCAGTTATAGCGGGAGGGGGGACTACGAGCAGTACTTC. Amino acids: CASSYSGRGDYEQYF.

The table lists this clone with a few counts. This rearrangement joins TRBV5-1 to TRBJ2-3; 7 positions match TRBD2. Germline V gene sequence: CDR1 SGHRS, CDR2 YFSETQ. The CDR3 is 11 residues long. Trimming removed 7 bases from V and 6 bases from J; junction bases left unmatched: 2. CDR3 sequence reads: CASRGVDTQYF. The CDR3 coding sequence is TGCGCCAGCCGGGGGGTTGATACGCAGTATTTT.

The J gene is TRBJ2-1, the V gene TRBV2; D is unclear. The V and J ends lost 6 bases and 2 bases respectively, with 11 bases between them. The CDR3 is made up of 14 amino acids. In germline, CDR1 is SNHLY, CDR2 FYNNEI. The CDR3, as DNA: TGTGCCAGCAGCAGAACAGAAACCTACAATGAGCAGTTCTTC. The encoded protein is CASSRTETYNEQFF.

DNA of the CDR3: TGTGCCAGCAGTTATCTGGACAGGGGGGCCTACAATGAGCAGTTCTTC. Translation gives CASSYLDRGAYNEQFF. The genes are TRBV6-5 and TRBJ2-1, with 10 bases identical to TRBD1. CDR3 length: 16 residues. J gave up 2 bases and V 3 bases, and 4 bases lay outside the gene matches. The V gene's germline CDR1 is MNHEY and CDR2 SVGAGI.

This chain connects TRBV5-1 to TRBJ2-1; 12 bases align to TRBD2. Germline V CDR1 and CDR2: SGHRS, YFSETQ. CDR3 length: 18 residues. J lost 2 bases, V lost 3 bases, and 9 bases had no gene match. The CDR3 sequence: CASSYSRLAGATYNEQFF. In DNA, the CDR3 is TGCGCCAGCAGCTACTCCAGACTAGCGGGGGCTACCTACAATGAGCAGTTCTTC.

The chain uses TRBV7-2 and TRBJ1-5; TRBD1 agrees at 7 bases. Trimming cost V 5 bases and J 6 bases; bases outside gene matches: 7. Germline-derived CDR1 and CDR2 are SGHTA and FQGNSA. This CDR3 is 14 amino acids long. The CDR3 protein is CASSTDRAGQPQHF. The CDR3 nucleotides read TGTGCCAGCAGCACCGACAGGGCGGGTCAGCCCCAGCATTTT.

The chain joins TRBV28 to TRBJ2-1, with 7 bases matching TRBD1. The junction had 11 bases not matched to a gene; V was cut back by 1 base and J by 8 bases. The CDR3 spans 16 residues. Germline lookup yields CDR1 MDHEN and CDR2 SYDVKM. DNA of the CDR3: TGTGCCAGCAGTTTATTCGACAGGGCAACTGGGGATGAGCAGTTCTTC. As protein: CASSLFDRATGDEQFF.

The chain is built from TRBV21-1 and TRBJ1-3; the table's TRBD1 call for D was not verified on the DNA. TRBV21-1 is reported as a pseudogene. This CDR3 has 17 residues. The chain's CDR3 is CASSKVAGGEDRNTIYF. The CDR3 DNA is TGTGCCAGCAGCAAAGTAGCAGGGGGCGAAGACCGTAACACCATATATTTT.

Concerning this clone: This sample also contains other DNA sequences that code for the same CDR3. The chain is built from TRBV24-1 and TRBJ1-5; 10 positions match TRBD1. CDR3 length: 17 residues. CDR1 KGHDR and CDR2 SFDVKD come from the germline V gene. After removal of 2 bases from V and 1 base from J, the junction contained 4 bases not matched to a gene. The DNA for the CDR3 is TGTGCCACCAGTGATTCTCGGACAGGGGGAAGCAATCAGCCCCAGCATTTT. The encoded protein is CATSDSRTGGSNQPQHF.

This clone was recorded once. The chain recombines TRBV4-3 with TRBJ1-3; 8 positions agree with TRBD1. Germline V gene sequence: CDR1 LGHNA, CDR2 YSLEER. The CDR3 is 13 amino acids. V shed 8 bases, J shed 4 bases, and the junction held 4 bases outside the gene matches. CDR3 sequence: CASGNRGGNTIYF. The CDR3 coding sequence is TGCGCCAGCGGAAACAGGGGGGGAAACACCATATATTTT.

V and J are TRBV7-3 and TRBJ1-1, with a possible D match to TRBD1 (6 bases). Germline-derived CDR1 and CDR2 are SGHTA and FQGTGA. V was pared by 4 bases and J by 1 base, with 7 bases between. This CDR3 comprises 13 residues. CDR3 nucleotides: TGTGCCAGCAGCTCGGACAGGAACACTGAAGCTTTCTTT. It is translated as CASSSDRNTEAFF.

This chain links TRBV12-3 or TRBV12-4 with TRBJ1-5, with D perhaps TRBD1 (5 bases). The CDR3 is made up of 11 amino acids. V was clipped by 8 bases and J by 5 bases, with 7 bases between them. The CDR3 DNA reads as TGTGCCAGCGGGGCCGATCAGCCCCAGCATTTT. This sequence encodes CASGADQPQHF.

This clone has more than one count but fewer than ten. This rearrangement joins TRBV10-2 to TRBJ1-1; possible D gene TRBD1, 6 bases. CDR1 WSHSY and CDR2 SAAADI come from the germline V gene. V was trimmed by 7 bases and J by 3 bases, leaving 15 bases between them. This CDR3 contains 14 residues. The CDR3 here is CASTDRLKDTEAFF. The CDR3 DNA reads TGCGCCAGCACTGACAGGTTGAAGGACACTGAAGCTTTCTTT.